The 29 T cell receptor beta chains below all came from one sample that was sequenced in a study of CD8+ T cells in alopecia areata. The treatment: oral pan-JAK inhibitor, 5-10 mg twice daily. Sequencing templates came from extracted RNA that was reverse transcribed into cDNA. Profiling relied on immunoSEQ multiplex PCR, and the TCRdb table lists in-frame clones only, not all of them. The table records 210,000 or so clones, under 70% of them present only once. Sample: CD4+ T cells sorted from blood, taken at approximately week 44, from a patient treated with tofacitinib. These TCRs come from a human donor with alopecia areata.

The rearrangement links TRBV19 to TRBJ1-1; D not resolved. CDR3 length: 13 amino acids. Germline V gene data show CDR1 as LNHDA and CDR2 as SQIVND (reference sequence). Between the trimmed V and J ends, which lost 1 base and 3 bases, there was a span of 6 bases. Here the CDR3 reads CASSIGMDTEAFF. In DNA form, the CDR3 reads TGTGCCAGTAGTATAGGAATGGACACTGAAGCTTTCTTT.

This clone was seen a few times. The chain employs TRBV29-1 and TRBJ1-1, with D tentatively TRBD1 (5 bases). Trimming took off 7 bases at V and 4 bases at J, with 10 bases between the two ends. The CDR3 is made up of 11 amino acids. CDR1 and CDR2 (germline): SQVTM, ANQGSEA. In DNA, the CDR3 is TGCAGCGCCAAAGGGGCCACTGAAGCTTTCTTT. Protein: CSAKGATEAFF.

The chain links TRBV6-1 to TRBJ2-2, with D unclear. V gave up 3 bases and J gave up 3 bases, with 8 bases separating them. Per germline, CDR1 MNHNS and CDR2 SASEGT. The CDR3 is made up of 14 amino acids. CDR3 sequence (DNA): TGTGCCAGCAGTGATCCCACGTACACCGGGGAGCTGTTTTTT. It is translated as CASSDPTYTGELFF.

In DNA form, the CDR3 reads TGTGCCAGCAGCTTTGTGGAAGATTCACCCCTCCACTTT. It translates to CASSFVEDSPLHF. The chain recombines TRBV7-2 with TRBJ1-6; D remains unclear. V dropped 3 bases and J dropped 8 bases, with 8 bases sitting between them. CDR3 length: 13 amino acids. Germline-derived CDR1 and CDR2 are SGHTA and FQGNSA.

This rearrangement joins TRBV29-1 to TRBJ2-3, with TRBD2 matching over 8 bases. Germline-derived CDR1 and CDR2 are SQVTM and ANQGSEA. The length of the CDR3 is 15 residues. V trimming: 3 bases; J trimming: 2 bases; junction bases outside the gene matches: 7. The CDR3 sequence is CSVEVGGGNTDTQYF. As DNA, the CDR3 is TGCAGCGTTGAGGTCGGGGGGGGTAACACAGATACGCAGTATTTT.

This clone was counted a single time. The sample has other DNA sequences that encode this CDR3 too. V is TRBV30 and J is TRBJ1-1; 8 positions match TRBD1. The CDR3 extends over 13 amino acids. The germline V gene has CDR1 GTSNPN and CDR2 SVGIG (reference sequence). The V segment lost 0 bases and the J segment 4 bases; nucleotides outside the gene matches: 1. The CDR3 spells CAWSVTGGTEAFF. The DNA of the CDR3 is TGTGCCTGGAGTGTAACAGGGGGCACTGAAGCTTTCTTT.

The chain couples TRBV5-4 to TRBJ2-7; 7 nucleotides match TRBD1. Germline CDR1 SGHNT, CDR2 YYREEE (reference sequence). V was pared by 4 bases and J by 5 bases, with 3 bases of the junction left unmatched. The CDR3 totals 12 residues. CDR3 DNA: TGTGCCAGCAGCAGGGGGCTGGACGAGCAGTACTTC. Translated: CASSRGLDEQYF.

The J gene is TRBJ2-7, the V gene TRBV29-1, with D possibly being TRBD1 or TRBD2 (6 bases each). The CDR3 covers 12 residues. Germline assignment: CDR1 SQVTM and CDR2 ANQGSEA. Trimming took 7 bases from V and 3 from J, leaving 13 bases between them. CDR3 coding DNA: TGCAGCGGCGGGACAACTAGCTACGAGCAGTACTTC. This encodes CSGGTTSYEQYF.

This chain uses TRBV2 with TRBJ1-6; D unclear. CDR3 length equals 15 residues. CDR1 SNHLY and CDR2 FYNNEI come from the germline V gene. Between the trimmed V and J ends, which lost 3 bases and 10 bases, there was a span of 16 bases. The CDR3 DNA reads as TGTGCCAGCAGTGACCCGGGATCCCCGAGGTCACCCCTCCACTTT. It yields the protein CASSDPGSPRSPLHF.

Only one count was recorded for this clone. In nucleotides, the CDR3 is TGCGCCAGCAGCCAAGGACAAGCCTCCTCTGGAAACACCATATATTTT. It codes for CASSQGQASSGNTIYF. The gene calls are TRBV5-1 and TRBJ1-3; a possible D gene is TRBD1 (5 bases). The germline CDR1 and CDR2 sequences are SGHRS and YFSETQ. Trimming stripped 4 bases from V and 0 bases from J, with 14 bases between. The CDR3 consists of 16 residues.

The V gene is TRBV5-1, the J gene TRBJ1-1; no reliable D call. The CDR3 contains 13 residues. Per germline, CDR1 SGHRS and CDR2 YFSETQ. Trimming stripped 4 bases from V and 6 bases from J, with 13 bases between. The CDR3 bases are TGCGCCAGCAGCGCTCAGGCGGGAGCTGAAGCTTTCTTT. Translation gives CASSAQAGAEAFF. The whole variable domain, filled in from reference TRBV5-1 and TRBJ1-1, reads KAGVTQTPRYLIKTRGQQVTLSCSPISGHRSVSWYQQTPGQGLQFLFEYFSETQRNKGNFPGRFSGRQFSNSRSEMNVSTLELGDSALYLCASSAQAGAEAFFGQGTRLTVV.

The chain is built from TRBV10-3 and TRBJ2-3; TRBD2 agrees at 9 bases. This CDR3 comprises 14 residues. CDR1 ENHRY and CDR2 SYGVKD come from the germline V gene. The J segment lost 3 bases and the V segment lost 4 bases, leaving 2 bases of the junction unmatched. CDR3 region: CAISASGGTDTQYF. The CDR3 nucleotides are TGTGCCATCAGTGCAAGCGGGGGGACAGATACGCAGTATTTT.

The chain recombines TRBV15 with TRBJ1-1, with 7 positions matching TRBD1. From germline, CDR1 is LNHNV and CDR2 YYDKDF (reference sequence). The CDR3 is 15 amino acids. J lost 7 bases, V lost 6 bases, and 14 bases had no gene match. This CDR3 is CATRTGRSSTSEAFF. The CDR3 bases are TGTGCCACCAGGACAGGGAGGAGTAGTACTAGTGAAGCTTTCTTT.

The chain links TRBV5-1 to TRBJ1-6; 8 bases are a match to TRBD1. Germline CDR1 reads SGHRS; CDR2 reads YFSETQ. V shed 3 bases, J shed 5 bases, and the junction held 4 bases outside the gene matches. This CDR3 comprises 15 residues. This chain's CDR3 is CASSSRTGNNSPLHF. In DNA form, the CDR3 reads TGCGCCAGCAGCTCCCGGACAGGGAATAATTCACCCCTCCACTTT.

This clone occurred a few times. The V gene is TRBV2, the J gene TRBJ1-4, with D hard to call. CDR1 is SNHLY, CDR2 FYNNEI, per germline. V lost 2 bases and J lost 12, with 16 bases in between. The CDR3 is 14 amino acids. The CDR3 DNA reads TGTGCCAGCAGTGAAATAACCGTTGGGGAGGAACTGTTTTTT. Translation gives CASSEITVGEELFF.

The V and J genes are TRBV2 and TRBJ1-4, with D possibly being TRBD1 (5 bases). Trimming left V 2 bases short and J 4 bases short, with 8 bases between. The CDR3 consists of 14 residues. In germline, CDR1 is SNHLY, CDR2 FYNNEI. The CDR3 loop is CASSEQGVNEKLFF. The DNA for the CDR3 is TGTGCCAGCAGTGAACAGGGCGTTAATGAAAAACTGTTTTTT.

The CDR3 region has the DNA TGTGCCAGCAGCTTAGTGTTGGGGGATTCCTACGAGCAGTACTTC. Translated, it gives CASSLVLGDSYEQYF. The gene calls are TRBV7-6 and TRBJ2-7; either TRBD1 or TRBD2 may fit D (5 bases each). There are 15 residues in the CDR3. V lost 1 base and J 1 base, leaving 11 bases between the germline ends. Germline CDR1 reads SGHVS; CDR2 reads FNYEAQ.

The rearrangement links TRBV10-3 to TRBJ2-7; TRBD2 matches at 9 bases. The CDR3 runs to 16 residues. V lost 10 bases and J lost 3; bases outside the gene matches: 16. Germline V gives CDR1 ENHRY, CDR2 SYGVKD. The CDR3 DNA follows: TGTGCCACCGGGGTTCTCAAGCGGGGGGTCGACTACGAGCAGTACTTC. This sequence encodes CATGVLKRGVDYEQYF.

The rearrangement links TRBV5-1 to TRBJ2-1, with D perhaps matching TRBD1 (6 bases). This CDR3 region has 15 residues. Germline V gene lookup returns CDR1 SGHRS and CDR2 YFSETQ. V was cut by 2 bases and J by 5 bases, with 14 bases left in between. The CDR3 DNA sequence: TGCGCCAGCAGCTTAGAGGGGGTTCCGCACAATGAGCAGTTCTTC. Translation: CASSLEGVPHNEQFF.

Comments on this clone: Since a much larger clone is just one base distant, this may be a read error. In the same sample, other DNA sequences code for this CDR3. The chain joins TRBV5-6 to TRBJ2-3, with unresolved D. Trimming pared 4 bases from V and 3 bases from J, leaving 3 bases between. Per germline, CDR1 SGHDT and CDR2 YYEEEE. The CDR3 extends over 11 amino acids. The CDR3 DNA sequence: TGTGCCAGCAGCCTAACAGATACGCAGTATTTT. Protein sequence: CASSLTDTQYF. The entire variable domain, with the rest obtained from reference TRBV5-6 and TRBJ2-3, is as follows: DAGVTQSPTHLIKTRGQQVTLRCSPKSGHDTVSWYQQALGQGPQFIFQYYEEEERQRGNFPDRFSGHQFPNYSSELNVNALLLGDSALYLCASSLTDTQYFGPGTRLTVL.

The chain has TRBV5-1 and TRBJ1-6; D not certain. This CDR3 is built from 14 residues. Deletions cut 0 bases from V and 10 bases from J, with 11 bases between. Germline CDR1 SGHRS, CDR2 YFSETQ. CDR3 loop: CASSLAFLGSPLHF. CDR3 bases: TGCGCCAGCAGCTTGGCCTTTTTGGGATCACCCCTCCACTTT.

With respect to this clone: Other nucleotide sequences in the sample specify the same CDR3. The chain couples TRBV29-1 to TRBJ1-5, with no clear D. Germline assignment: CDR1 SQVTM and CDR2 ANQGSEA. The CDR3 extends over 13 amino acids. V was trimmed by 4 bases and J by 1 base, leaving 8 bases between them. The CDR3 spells CSVGQGSNQPQHF. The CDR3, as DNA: TGCAGCGTTGGGCAAGGGAGCAATCAGCCCCAGCATTTT.

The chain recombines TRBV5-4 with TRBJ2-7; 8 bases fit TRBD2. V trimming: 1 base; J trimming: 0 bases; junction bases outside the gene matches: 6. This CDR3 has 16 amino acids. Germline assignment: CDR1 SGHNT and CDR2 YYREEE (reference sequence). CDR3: CASSLSAGGRSYEQYF. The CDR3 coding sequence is TGTGCCAGCAGCTTGTCTGCGGGGGGACGCTCCTACGAGCAGTACTTC.

In DNA, the CDR3 is TGTGCCAGCAGCGTAGGCAAGGGGACAGGGATTTTGAATGAGCAGTTCTTC. Translated, it gives CASSVGKGTGILNEQFF. The chain is built from TRBV9 and TRBJ2-1; the match to TRBD1 covers 9 bases. Looked up from germline, CDR1 is SGDLS and CDR2 is YYNGEE. V shed 0 bases and J 7 bases; nucleotides not matched to a gene: 11. CDR3 length equals 17 residues.

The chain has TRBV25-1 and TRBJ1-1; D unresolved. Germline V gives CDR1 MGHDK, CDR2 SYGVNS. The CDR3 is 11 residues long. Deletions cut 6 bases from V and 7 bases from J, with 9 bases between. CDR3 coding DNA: TGTGCCAGCAGGGGTTTCAGTGAAGCTTTCTTT. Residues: CASRGFSEAFF.

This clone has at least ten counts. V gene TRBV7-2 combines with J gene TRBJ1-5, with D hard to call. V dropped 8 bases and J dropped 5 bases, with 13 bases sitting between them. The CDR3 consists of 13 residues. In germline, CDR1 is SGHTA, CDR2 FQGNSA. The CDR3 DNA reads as TGTGCCAGCGGTCCAAGAGGTGATCAGCCCCAGCATTTT. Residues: CASGPRGDQPQHF. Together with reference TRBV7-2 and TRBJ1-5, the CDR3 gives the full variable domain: GAGVSQSPSNKVTEKGKDVELRCDPISGHTALYWYRQSLGQGLEFLIYFQGNSAPDKSGLPSDRFSAERTGGSVSTLTIQRTQQEDSAVYLCASGPRGDQPQHFGDGTRLSIL.

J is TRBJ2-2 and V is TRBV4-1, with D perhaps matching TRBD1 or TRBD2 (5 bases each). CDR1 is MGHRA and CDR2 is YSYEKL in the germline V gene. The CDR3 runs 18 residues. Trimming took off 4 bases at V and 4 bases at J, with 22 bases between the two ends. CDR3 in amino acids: CASSRIDFGGLSTGELFF. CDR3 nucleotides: TGCGCCAGCAGCCGCATCGATTTTGGGGGTTTGAGCACCGGGGAGCTGTTTTTT.

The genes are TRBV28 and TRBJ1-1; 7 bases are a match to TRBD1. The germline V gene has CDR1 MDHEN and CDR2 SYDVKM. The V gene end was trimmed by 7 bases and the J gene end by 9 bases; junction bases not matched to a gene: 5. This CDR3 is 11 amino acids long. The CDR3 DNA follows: TGTGCCAGCACCATGACAGGGAAAGCTTTCTTT. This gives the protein CASTMTGKAFF.

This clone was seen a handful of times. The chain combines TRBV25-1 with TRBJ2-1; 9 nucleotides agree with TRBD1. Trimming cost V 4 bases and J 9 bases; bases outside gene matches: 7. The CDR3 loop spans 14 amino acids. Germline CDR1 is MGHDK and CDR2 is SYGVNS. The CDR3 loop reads CASSGNRGPREQFF. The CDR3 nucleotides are TGTGCCAGCAGTGGAAACAGGGGGCCGCGTGAGCAGTTCTTC.